The source of this TCR beta chain is a study of blood T cells in healthy people across ages. The CDR3 covers 16 residues. The germline V gene encodes CDR1 SEHNR and CDR2 FQNEAQ (reference sequence). Trimming took 4 bases from V and 3 from J, leaving 18 bases between them. Alongside a J-beta primer mix, a sample-barcoded 5' primer served in a second PCR lasting about 7 to 11 cycles. TCRdb reanalysed the 5' RACE reads using MiXCR and keeps one entry per CDR3 protein. The sample lists around 1,000,000 distinct CDR3 sequences, approximately 25% seen once, with approximately 0.75% in the top ten. This sample was also put to use in a study of T cells of mothers and their children. According to that study: Material was donated by three healthy Caucasian mothers and their six children.

The sequencing sample was made of blood. J is TRBJ1-2 and V is TRBV7-9, with a possible D match to TRBD1 (5 bases). The source is a girl aged 2 to 10 in good health. CDR3 nucleotides: TGTGCCAGCAGCTCAACCGCAGGGCCCGAGTACTATGGCTACACCTTC. Translation gives CASSSTAGPEYYGYTF.